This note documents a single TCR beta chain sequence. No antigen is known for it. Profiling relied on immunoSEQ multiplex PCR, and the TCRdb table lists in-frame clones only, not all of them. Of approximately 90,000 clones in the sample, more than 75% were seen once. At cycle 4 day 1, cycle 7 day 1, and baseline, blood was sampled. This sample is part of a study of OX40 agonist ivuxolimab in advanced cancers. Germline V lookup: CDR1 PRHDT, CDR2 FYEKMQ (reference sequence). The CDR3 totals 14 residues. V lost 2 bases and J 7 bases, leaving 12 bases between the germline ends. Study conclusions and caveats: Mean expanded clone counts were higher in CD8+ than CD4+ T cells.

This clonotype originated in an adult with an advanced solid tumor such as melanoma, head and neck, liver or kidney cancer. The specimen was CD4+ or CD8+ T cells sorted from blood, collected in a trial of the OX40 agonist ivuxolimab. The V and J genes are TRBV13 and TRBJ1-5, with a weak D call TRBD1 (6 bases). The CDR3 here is CASSLRGAQQPQHF. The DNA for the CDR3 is TGTGCCAGCAGCTTACGGGGGGCGCAGCAGCCCCAGCATTTT.